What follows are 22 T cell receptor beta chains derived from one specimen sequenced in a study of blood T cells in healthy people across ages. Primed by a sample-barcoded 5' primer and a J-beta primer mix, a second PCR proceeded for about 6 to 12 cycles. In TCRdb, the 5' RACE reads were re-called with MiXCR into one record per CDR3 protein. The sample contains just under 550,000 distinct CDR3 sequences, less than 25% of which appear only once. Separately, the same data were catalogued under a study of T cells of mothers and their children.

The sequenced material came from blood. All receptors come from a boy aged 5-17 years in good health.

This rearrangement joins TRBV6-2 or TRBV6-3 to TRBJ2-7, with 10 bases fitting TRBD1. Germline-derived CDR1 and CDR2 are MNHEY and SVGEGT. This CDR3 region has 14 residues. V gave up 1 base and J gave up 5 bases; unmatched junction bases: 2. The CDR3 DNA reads TGTGCCAGCAGTTACTGGACAGGGGGGCACGAGCAGTACTTC. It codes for CASSYWTGGHEQYF.

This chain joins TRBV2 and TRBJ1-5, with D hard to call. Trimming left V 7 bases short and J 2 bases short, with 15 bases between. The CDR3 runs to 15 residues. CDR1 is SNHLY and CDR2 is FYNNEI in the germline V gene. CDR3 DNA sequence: TGTGCCAGCAACCGAGAGGAGGTTGGCAATCAGCCCCAGCATTTT. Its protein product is CASNREEVGNQPQHF.

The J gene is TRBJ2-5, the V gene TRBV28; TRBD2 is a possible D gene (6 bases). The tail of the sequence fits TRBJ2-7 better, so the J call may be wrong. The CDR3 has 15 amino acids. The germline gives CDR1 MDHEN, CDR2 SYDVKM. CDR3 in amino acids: CASSQGWTRGFEQYF. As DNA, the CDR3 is TGTGCCAGCAGTCAAGGGTGGACCCGGGGGTTCGAGCAGTACTTC.

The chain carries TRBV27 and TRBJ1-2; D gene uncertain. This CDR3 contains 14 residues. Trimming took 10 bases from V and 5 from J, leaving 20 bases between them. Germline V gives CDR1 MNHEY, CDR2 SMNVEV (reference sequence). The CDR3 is CATKPGSGVYGYTF. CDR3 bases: TGTGCCACCAAACCGGGCAGTGGCGTTTATGGCTACACCTTC.

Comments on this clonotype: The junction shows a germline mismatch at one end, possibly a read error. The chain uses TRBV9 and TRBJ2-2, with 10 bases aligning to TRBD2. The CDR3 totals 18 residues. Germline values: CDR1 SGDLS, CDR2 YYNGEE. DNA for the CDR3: TGTGCCAGCAGAGAGGGGTCTAGCGGGAGCCTCATAGGCGGGGAGCCGTTTTTT. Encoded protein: CASREGSSGSLIGGEPFF.

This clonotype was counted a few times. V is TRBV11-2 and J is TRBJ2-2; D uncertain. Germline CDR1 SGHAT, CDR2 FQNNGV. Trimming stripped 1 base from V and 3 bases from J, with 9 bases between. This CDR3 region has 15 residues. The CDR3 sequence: CASSLAAVDTGELFF. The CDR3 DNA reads TGTGCCAGCAGCTTAGCGGCAGTGGACACCGGGGAGCTGTTTTTT.

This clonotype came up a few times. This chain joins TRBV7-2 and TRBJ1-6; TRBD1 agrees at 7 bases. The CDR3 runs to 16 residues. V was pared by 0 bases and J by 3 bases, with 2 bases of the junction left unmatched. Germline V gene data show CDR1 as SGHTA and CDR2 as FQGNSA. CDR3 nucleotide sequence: TGTGCCAGCAGCTTAGCACAGGGGAGCTATAATTCACCCCTCCACTTT. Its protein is CASSLAQGSYNSPLHF.

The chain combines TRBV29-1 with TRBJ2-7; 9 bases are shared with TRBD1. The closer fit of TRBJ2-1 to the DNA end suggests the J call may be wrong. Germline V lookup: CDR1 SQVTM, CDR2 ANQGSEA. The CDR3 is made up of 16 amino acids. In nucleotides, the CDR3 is TGCAGCGTTAAGGACAGGGGCAAATTGACGACAAATGAGCAGTTCTTC. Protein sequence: CSVKDRGKLTTNEQFF.

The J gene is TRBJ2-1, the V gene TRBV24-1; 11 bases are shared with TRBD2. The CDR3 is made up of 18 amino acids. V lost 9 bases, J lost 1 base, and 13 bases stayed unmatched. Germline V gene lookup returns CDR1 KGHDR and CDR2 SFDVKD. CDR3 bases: TGTGCCACCGGGACTAGCGGAGCTCTATCTGGTTCCTACAATGAGCAGTTCTTC. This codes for CATGTSGALSGSYNEQFF.

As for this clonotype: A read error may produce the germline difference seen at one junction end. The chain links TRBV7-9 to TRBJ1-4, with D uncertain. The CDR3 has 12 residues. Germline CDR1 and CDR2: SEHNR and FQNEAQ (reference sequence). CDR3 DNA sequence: TGTGCCAGCAGCCTTAGTTCTGAAAAACTGTCTTTT. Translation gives CASSLSSEKLSF.

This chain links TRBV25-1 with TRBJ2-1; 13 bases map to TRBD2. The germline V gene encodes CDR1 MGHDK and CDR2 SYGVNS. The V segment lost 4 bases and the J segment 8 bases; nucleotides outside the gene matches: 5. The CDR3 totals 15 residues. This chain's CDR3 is CASSGRTSGSYEQFF. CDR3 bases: TGTGCCAGCAGTGGACGGACTAGCGGGAGCTATGAGCAGTTCTTC.

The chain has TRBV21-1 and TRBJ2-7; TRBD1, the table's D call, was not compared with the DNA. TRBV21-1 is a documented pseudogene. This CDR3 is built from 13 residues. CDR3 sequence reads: CASGQQGPDEQYF. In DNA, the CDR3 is TGTGCCAGCGGACAACAGGGCCCCGACGAGCAGTACTTC.

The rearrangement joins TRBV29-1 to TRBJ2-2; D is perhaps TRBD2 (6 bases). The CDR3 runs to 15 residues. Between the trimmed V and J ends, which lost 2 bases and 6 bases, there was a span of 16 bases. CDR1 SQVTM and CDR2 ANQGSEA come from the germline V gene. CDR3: CSVELGSGQPGELFF. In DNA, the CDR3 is TGCAGCGTTGAATTAGGTAGCGGCCAGCCCGGGGAGCTGTTTTTT.

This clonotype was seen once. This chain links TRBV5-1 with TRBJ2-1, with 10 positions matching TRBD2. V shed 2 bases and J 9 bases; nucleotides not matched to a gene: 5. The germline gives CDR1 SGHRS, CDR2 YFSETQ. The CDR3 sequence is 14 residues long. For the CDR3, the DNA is TGCGCCAGCAGCTTTAGCGGGGGGCAGTCTGAGCAGTTCTTC. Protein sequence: CASSFSGGQSEQFF.

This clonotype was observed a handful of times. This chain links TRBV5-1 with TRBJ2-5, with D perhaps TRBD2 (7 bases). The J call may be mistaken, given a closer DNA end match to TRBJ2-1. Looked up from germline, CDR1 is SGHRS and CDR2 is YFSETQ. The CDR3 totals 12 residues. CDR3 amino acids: CASRRGASEQFF. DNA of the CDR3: TGCGCCAGCAGACGGGGGGCCTCGGAGCAGTTCTTC.

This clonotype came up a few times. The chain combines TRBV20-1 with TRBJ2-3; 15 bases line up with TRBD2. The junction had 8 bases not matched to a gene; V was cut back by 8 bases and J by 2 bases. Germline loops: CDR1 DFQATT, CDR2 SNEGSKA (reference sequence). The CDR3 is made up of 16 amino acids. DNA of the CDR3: TGCAGTACGAGAGGACTAGCGGGAGGGCACACAGATACGCAGTATTTT. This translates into CSTRGLAGGHTDTQYF.

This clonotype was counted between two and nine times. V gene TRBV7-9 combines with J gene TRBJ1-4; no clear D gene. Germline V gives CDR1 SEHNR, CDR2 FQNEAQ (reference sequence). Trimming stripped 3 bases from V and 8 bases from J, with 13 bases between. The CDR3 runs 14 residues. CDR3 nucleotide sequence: TGTGCCAGCAGCTTTTCGGGCCTCGAGGAAAAACTGTTTTTT. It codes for CASSFSGLEEKLFF.

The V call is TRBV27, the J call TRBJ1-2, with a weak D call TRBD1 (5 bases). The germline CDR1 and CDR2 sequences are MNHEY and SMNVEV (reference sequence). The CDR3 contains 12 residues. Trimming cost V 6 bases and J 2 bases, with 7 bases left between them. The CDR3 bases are TGTGCCAGCAGGACAGCCAACTATGGCTACACCTTC. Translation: CASRTANYGYTF.

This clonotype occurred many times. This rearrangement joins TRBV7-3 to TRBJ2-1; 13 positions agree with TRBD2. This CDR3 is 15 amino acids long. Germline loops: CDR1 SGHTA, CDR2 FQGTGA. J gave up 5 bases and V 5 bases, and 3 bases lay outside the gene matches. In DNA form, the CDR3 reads TGTGCCAGCAGCGTTACTAGCGGGAGGGACAATGAGCAGTTCTTC. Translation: CASSVTSGRDNEQFF.

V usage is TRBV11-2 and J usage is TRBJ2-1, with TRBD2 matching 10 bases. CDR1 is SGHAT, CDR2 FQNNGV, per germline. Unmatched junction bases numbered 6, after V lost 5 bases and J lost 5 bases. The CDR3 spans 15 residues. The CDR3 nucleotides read TGTGCCAGCAGCCACATAGCGGGGGGCCACAATGAGCAGTTCTTC. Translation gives CASSHIAGGHNEQFF.

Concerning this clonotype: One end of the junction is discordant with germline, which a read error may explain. The CDR3 reads CASSARLAGGSSPWFF. DNA for the CDR3: TGTGCCAGCAGCGCCCGACTAGCGGGAGGTTCATCACCCTGGTTCTTC. This chain links TRBV7-2 with TRBJ2-5; 13 nucleotides agree with TRBD2. CDR3 length: 16 amino acids. Germline assignment: CDR1 SGHTA and CDR2 FQGNSA. Combining the CDR3 with reference TRBV7-2 and TRBJ2-5 gives the whole variable domain GAGVSQSPSNKVTEKGKDVELRCDPISGHTALYWYRQSLGQGLEFLIYFQGNSAPDKSGLPSDRFSAERTGGSVSTLTIQRTQQEDSAVYLCASSARLAGGSSPWFFGPGTRLLVL.

Written as DNA, the CDR3 is TGTGCCAGCAGTCCTCTGCGGGGGACAGATACGCAGTATTTT. Encoded protein: CASSPLRGTDTQYF. V is TRBV12-3 or TRBV12-4 and J is TRBJ2-3, with 7 bases lining up with TRBD2. CDR3 length: 14 amino acids. V shed 5 bases and J 3 bases; nucleotides not matched to a gene: 5.